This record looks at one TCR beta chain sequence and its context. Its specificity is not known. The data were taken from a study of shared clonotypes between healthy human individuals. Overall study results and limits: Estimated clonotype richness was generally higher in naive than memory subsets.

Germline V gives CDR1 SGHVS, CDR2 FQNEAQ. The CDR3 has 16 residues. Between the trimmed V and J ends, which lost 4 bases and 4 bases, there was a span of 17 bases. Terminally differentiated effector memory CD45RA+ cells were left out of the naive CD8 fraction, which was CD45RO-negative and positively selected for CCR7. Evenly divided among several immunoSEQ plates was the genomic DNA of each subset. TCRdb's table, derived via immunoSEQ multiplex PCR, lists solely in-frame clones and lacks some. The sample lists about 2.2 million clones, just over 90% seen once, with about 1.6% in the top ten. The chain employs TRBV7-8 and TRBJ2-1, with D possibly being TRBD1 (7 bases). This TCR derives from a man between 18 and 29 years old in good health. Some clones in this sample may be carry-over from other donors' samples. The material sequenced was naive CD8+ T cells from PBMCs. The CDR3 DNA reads TGTGCCAGCAGCTCACCGGAGGGGGACAGATACAATGAGCAGTTCTTC. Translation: CASSSPEGDRYNEQFF.